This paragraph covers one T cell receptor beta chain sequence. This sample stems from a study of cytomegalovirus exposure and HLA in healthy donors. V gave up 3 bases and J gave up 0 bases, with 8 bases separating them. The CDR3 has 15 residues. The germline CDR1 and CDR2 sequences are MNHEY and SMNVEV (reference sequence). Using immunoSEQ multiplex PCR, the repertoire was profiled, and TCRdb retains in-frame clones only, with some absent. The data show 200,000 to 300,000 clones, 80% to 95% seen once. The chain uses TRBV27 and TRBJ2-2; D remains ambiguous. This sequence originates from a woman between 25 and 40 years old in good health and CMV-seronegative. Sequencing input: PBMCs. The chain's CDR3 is CASSLAVANTGELFF. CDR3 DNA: TGTGCCAGCAGTTTGGCAGTAGCGAACACCGGGGAGCTGTTTTTT.